This passage covers 12 T cell receptor beta chains from one sample sequenced in a study of shared clonotypes between healthy human individuals. TCRdb's table, derived via immunoSEQ multiplex PCR, lists solely in-frame clones and lacks some. The table has just over 2,000,000 clones, 95% seen once; the top ten hold 0.13%. Sequencing was performed on naive CD4+ T cells sorted from blood. The subset was: CD45RA+ positively selected. These receptors all stem from a man between 18 and 35 years old in good health.

The CDR3 sequence is CAWSVGTGGPETQYF. CDR3 in DNA: TGTGCCTGGAGTGTAGGCACAGGGGGCCCGGAGACCCAGTACTTC. The chain carries TRBV30 and TRBJ2-5; 9 bases agree with TRBD1. CDR1 is GTSNPN and CDR2 is SVGIG in the germline V gene (reference sequence). The V and J ends lost 0 bases and 5 bases, in that order; junction bases with no gene match: 7. The CDR3 sequence is 15 residues long.

The chain couples TRBV5-1 to TRBJ2-3, with 9 bases lining up with TRBD2. This CDR3 contains 15 residues. Per germline, CDR1 SGHRS and CDR2 YFSETQ. The J segment lost 4 bases and the V segment lost 4 bases, leaving 7 bases of the junction unmatched. The CDR3 nucleotides read TGCGCCAGCAGCGGCCTAGCGGGACAGCCAGATACGCAGTATTTT. This encodes CASSGLAGQPDTQYF. The whole variable domain, remainder taken from reference TRBV5-1 and TRBJ2-3, is KAGVTQTPRYLIKTRGQQVTLSCSPISGHRSVSWYQQTPGQGLQFLFEYFSETQRNKGNFPGRFSGRQFSNSRSEMNVSTLELGDSALYLCASSGLAGQPDTQYFGPGTRLTVL.

This CDR3 is CASSPQGRSETQYF. Written as DNA, the CDR3 is TGTGCCAGCTCACCTCAAGGTCGCTCCGAGACCCAGTACTTC. V gene TRBV18 combines with J gene TRBJ2-5; unclear D gene. Germline loops: CDR1 KGHSH, CDR2 LQKENI. The CDR3 runs to 14 residues. Trimming shortened V by 3 bases and J by 5 bases, and 13 bases separated the two germline ends.

The rearrangement uses TRBV4-2 and TRBJ2-7; maybe TRBD2 (6 bases). This CDR3 is 15 amino acids long. V was shortened by 4 bases and J by 5 bases, with 18 bases between the two germline ends. CDR1 LGHNA and CDR2 YNFKEQ come from the germline V gene. CDR3 coding DNA: TGTGCCAGCAGCCTAGGCTTCCGGGACTGGGACGAGCAGTACTTC. Its protein is CASSLGFRDWDEQYF.

The CDR3 spells CASTSGADNQPQHF. The DNA of the CDR3 is TGTGCCAGCACTTCCGGGGCCGACAATCAGCCCCAGCATTTT. The chain joins TRBV27 to TRBJ1-5; D may be TRBD1 (5 bases). The V end was cut by 7 bases, the J end by 3 bases, with 13 bases between. The CDR3 is 14 amino acids. Germline-derived CDR1 and CDR2 are MNHEY and SMNVEV (reference sequence).

The chain combines TRBV2 with TRBJ2-3; D unresolved. This CDR3 region has 15 residues. V was trimmed by 4 bases and J by 1 base, leaving 12 bases between them. CDR1 SNHLY and CDR2 FYNNEI come from the germline V gene. CDR3 coding DNA: TGTGCCAGCAGTGTGTGGAGTGGGGGCACAGATACGCAGTATTTT. Its protein product is CASSVWSGGTDTQYF.

The rearrangement joins TRBV5-1 to TRBJ2-3; TRBD2 agrees at 10 bases. Germline lookup yields CDR1 SGHRS and CDR2 YFSETQ. The CDR3 loop spans 17 amino acids. J gave up 6 bases and V 1 base, and 11 bases lay outside the gene matches. The CDR3 here is CASSLRPSGGGLDTQYF. DNA of the CDR3: TGCGCCAGCAGCTTGAGGCCTAGCGGGGGAGGTTTGGATACGCAGTATTTT.

In DNA form, the CDR3 reads TGCGCCAGCAGAGGCACGGTTGTGGATACGCAGTATTTT. As protein: CASRGTVVDTQYF. V gene TRBV5-1 combines with J gene TRBJ2-3; D is unresolved. The germline CDR1 and CDR2 sequences are SGHRS and YFSETQ. Trimming pared 5 bases from V and 6 bases from J, leaving 13 bases between. The CDR3 is 13 residues long.

Remarks on this clone: Germline is not matched at one junction end, which may reflect a read error. The chain has TRBV30 and TRBJ1-1; D is uncertain. The CDR3 is 11 residues long. Looked up from germline, CDR1 is GTSNPN and CDR2 is SVGIG (reference sequence). The CDR3 DNA is TGTGCCTGGGTCCCCCCAGATTCGATAGCCTTT. Protein: CAWVPPDSIAF. Full variable domain (missing parts from reference TRBV30 and TRBJ1-1): SQTIHQWPATLVQPVGSPLSLECTVEGTSNPNLYWYRQAAGRGLQLLFYSVGIGQISSEVPQNLSASRPQDRQFILSSKKLLLSDSGFYLCAWVPPDSIAFGQGTRLTVV.

The chain is built from TRBV21-1 and TRBJ1-1; the table gives TRBD1 as D, unverified against the DNA. TRBV21-1 counts as a pseudogene. The CDR3 runs to 18 residues. CDR3 residues: CASSTTPGHRGLNTEAFF. In DNA, the CDR3 is TGTGCCAGCAGCACTACTCCGGGACATCGGGGTCTGAACACTGAAGCTTTCTTT.

On this clone: This specimen includes other DNA sequences encoding the same CDR3. The rearrangement joins TRBV7-2 to TRBJ2-5; TRBD2 matches 15 bases. V lost 5 bases, J lost 5 bases, and 3 bases stayed unmatched. Germline loops: CDR1 SGHTA, CDR2 FQGNSA. CDR3 length: 15 residues. The CDR3 nucleotides are TGTGCCAGCAGCCGTGGACTAGCGGGAGGGGAGACCCAGTACTTC. It translates to CASSRGLAGGETQYF.

This rearrangement joins TRBV5-1 to TRBJ2-7, with TRBD2 identical over 10 bases. The ends lost 4 bases at V and 4 bases at J; junction bases unmatched: 11. This CDR3 comprises 16 residues. Looked up from germline, CDR1 is SGHRS and CDR2 is YFSETQ. CDR3 loop: CASSPSRGSGRYEQYF. DNA for the CDR3: TGCGCCAGCAGCCCGAGTAGAGGTAGCGGGAGGTACGAGCAGTACTTC. The entire variable domain, with the rest obtained from reference TRBV5-1 and TRBJ2-7, is as follows: KAGVTQTPRYLIKTRGQQVTLSCSPISGHRSVSWYQQTPGQGLQFLFEYFSETQRNKGNFPGRFSGRQFSNSRSEMNVSTLELGDSALYLCASSPSRGSGRYEQYFGPGTRLTVT.